The clone carrying this T cell receptor (beta chain) appeared many times. Its antigen remains unidentified. One entry per CDR3 protein, called by TCRdb with MiXCR from the 5' RACE reads. The sample carries some 12,000 distinct CDR3 sequences, over 9.5% recorded once. The sample is drawn from a study of spatial heterogeneity in lung cancer. Across the study: Counts of TCR transcripts in tumor regions tracked strongly with a T cell module score that came from matched bulk RNA-seq. Regarding the study as a whole: One measure, the expanded intratumoral alpha and beta TCR count, tracked tumor mutation counts.

The V gene's germline CDR1 is SEHNR and CDR2 FQNEAQ (reference sequence). V was pared by 5 bases and J by 3 bases, with 12 bases of the junction left unmatched. The CDR3 is made up of 16 amino acids. This sample's time point: sample taken at primary tumor resection. From tumor, nontumor lung or frozen PBMC, whole RNA was taken unsorted for sequencing. V and J are TRBV7-9 and TRBJ2-7, with 8 bases fitting TRBD1. The sample in question was lung tumor tissue, obtained at surgery. The clonotype was recovered from a male donor with early-stage non-small cell lung cancer. The CDR3 bases are TGTGCCAGCAGCCCCGGGACAGGTATCGGGGTCTACGAGCAGTACTTC. Protein sequence: CASSPGTGIGVYEQYF.